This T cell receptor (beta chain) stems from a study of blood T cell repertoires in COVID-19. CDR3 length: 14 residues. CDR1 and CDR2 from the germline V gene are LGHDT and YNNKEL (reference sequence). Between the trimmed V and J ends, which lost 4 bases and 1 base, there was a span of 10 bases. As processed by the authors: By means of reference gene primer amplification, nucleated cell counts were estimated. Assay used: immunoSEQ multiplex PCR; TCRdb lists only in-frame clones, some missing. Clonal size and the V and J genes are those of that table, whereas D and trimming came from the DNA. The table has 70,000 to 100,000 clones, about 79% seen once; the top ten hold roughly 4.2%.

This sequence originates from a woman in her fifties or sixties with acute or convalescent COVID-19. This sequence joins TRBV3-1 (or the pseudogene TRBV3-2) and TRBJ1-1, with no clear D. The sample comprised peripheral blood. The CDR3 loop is CASSPGRGNTEAFF. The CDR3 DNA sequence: TGTGCCAGCAGCCCCGGACGGGGGAACACTGAAGCTTTCTTT.